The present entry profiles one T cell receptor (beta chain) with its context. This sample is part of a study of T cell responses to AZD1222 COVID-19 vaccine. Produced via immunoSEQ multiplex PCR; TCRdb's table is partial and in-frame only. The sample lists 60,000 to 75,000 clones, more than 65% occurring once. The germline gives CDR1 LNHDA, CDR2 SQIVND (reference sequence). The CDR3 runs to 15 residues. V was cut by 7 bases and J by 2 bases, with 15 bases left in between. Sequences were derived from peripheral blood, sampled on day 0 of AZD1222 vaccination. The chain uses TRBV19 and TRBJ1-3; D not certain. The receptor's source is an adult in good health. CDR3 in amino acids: CASTPPISPGNTIYF. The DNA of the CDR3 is TGTGCCAGTACCCCACCCATCAGCCCTGGAAACACCATATATTTT.